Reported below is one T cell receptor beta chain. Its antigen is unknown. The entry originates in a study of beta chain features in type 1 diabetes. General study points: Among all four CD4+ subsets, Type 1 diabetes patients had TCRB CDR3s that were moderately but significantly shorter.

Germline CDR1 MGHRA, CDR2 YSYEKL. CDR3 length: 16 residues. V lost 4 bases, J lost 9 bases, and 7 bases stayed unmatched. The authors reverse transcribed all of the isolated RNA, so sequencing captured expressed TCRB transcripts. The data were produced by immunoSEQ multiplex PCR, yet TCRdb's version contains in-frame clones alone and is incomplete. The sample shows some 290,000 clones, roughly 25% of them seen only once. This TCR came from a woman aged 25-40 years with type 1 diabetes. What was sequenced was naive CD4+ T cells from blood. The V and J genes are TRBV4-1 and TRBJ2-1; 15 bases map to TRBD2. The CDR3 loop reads CASSLSGTSGRIEQFF. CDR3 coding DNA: TGCGCCAGCAGCCTAAGCGGGACTAGCGGGAGGATTGAGCAGTTCTTC.